This entry lists 10 T cell receptor beta chains sequenced from one sample in a study of cytomegalovirus exposure and HLA in healthy donors. Assay: immunoSEQ multiplex PCR; the TCRdb copy retains only in-frame clones and omits some. This sample has tens of thousands of clones, with 90% to 95% found just once. The sequenced sample was PBMCs. The receptors were sampled from a woman aged 25 to 39 in good health and CMV-seronegative.

The chain is built from TRBV19 and TRBJ1-4, with TRBD1 matching over 7 bases. Per the germline V gene, CDR1 is LNHDA and CDR2 is SQIVND (reference sequence). This CDR3 has 18 amino acids. V gave up 4 bases and J gave up 0 bases; unmatched junction bases: 11. CDR3: CASSTARGGLTTNEKLFF. As DNA, the CDR3 is TGTGCCAGTAGTACCGCGAGAGGGGGCTTAACAACTAATGAAAAACTGTTTTTT.

V and J are TRBV5-4 and TRBJ2-2, with 9 bases fitting TRBD1. The CDR3 runs 15 residues. Germline trimming cut 1 base from V and 7 bases from J; bases unmatched to any gene: 5. Germline CDR1 and CDR2: SGHNT and YYREEE (reference sequence). The CDR3 here is CASSLTGGAGGELFF. CDR3 in DNA: TGTGCCAGCAGCTTGACAGGGGGCGCCGGCGGGGAGCTGTTTTTT.

This chain uses TRBV4-2 with TRBJ2-3; 9 nucleotides line up with TRBD2. CDR1 and CDR2 (germline): LGHNA, YNFKEQ. Trimming removed 6 bases from V and 1 base from J; junction bases left unmatched: 5. CDR3 length equals 15 residues. The DNA of the CDR3 is TGTGCCAGCAGGAATAGCGGGAGAGGCACAGATACGCAGTATTTT. As protein: CASRNSGRGTDTQYF.

This clone was picked up one time. The CDR3 is CASSLRGNQPQHF. Here the CDR3 DNA reads TGTGCCAGCAGCTTGAGAGGGAATCAGCCCCAGCATTTT. The genes are TRBV5-5 and TRBJ1-5; D is unclear. This CDR3 comprises 13 residues. The germline gives CDR1 SGHKS, CDR2 YYEKEE (reference sequence). Trimming removed 1 base at V and 4 bases at J, with 6 bases between.

This clone has just one count. This chain connects TRBV5-1 to TRBJ1-2; no reliable D call. The CDR3 sequence is 14 residues long. The V end lost 0 bases, the J end lost 4 bases, and 10 bases lay between the germline ends. Germline values: CDR1 SGHRS, CDR2 YFSETQ. The CDR3 loop is CASSLASRGYGYTF. The CDR3 DNA reads as TGCGCCAGCAGCTTGGCATCCCGGGGCTATGGCTACACCTTC.

CDR3 residues: CASSASGVGNYGYTF. CDR3 nucleotide sequence: TGTGCCAGCAGTGCGTCAGGGGTTGGAAACTATGGCTACACCTTC. The chain combines TRBV6-1 with TRBJ1-2, with D possibly matching TRBD1 (6 bases). This CDR3 is 15 amino acids long. Germline V gene lookup returns CDR1 MNHNS and CDR2 SASEGT. V lost 4 bases, J lost 2 bases, and 14 bases lay in between.

The gene calls are TRBV29-1 and TRBJ2-7; 9 nucleotides match TRBD1. V was clipped by 1 base and J by 0 bases; unmatched bases: 4. The germline CDR1 and CDR2 sequences are SQVTM and ANQGSEA. CDR3 length equals 15 residues. For the CDR3, the DNA is TGCAGCGTTGAAGGGGGGGACAGGGCCTCCTACGAGCAGTACTTC. It specifies CSVEGGDRASYEQYF.

The count of this clone is one. V is TRBV19 and J is TRBJ2-2, with D possibly being TRBD1 (6 bases). V was shortened by 3 bases and J by 7 bases, with 12 bases between the two germline ends. Per germline, CDR1 LNHDA and CDR2 SQIVND (reference sequence). This CDR3 has 14 residues. The CDR3 DNA follows: TGTGCCAGTAGTATCTCCAGGGGTGGCGGGGAGCTGTTTTTT. Residues: CASSISRGGGELFF.

The chain uses TRBV4-2 and TRBJ2-6, with 9 bases identical to TRBD2. CDR1 and CDR2 (germline): LGHNA, YNFKEQ. V gave up 1 base and J gave up 0 bases; unmatched junction bases: 4. The CDR3 contains 18 residues. The CDR3: CASSQGTSASSGANVLTF. The DNA for the CDR3 is TGTGCCAGCAGCCAAGGGACTAGCGCGAGCTCTGGGGCCAACGTCCTGACTTTC.

This chain uses TRBV19 with TRBJ2-1; TRBD2 matches at 9 bases. The V gene end was trimmed by 7 bases and the J gene end by 2 bases; junction bases not matched to a gene: 6. The CDR3 consists of 15 residues. Germline V CDR1 and CDR2: LNHDA, SQIVND (reference sequence). DNA for the CDR3: TGTGCCAGTATCAAGACTAGCGGAGCCTACAATGAGCAGTTCTTC. It specifies CASIKTSGAYNEQFF.